This T cell receptor beta chain was recovered during a study of blood T cell repertoires in COVID-19. Study-wide background: Samples of COVID-19 (acute and convalescent) were obtained from the United States, Italy and Spain.

Methods used by the authors: Nucleated cell counts were estimated from reference gene primer amplification. The table came from immunoSEQ multiplex PCR; TCRdb's copy has only in-frame clones and leaves some out. For V, J and clone size, that table is used; D and trimming come from the DNA. Altogether about 58,000 clones are present, 90% being singletons, with the ten largest covering 13%. CDR3 length equals 13 residues. V was clipped by 2 bases and J by 5 bases, with 10 bases between them. Germline V CDR1 and CDR2: GTSNPN, SVGIG (reference sequence). This TCR came from a man in his 60s with active COVID-19. The chain is built from TRBV30 and TRBJ1-5, with D perhaps TRBD1 (5 bases). Sequencing input: peripheral blood. The DNA of the CDR3 is TGTGCCTGGAGTCAGGGAGGCGATCAGCCCCAGCATTTT. Its translation: CAWSQGGDQPQHF.